This T cell receptor (beta chain) is from a study of technical replicates of blood from several donors. The assay was immunoSEQ multiplex PCR, and TCRdb's table has in-frame clones only and misses some. The sample carries under 85,000 clones, around 87% recorded once. Germline V CDR1 and CDR2: SEHNR, FQNEAQ (reference sequence). The CDR3 runs 13 residues. V lost 8 bases and J lost 1, with 8 bases in between. Sequencing was performed on PBMCs. The receptor's source is a human donor in good health. Some clones in this sample may be carry-over from other donors' samples. The V gene is TRBV7-9, the J gene TRBJ1-4; TRBD1 is a possible D gene (5 bases). Here the CDR3 reads CASHQGTNEKLFF. CDR3 nucleotides: TGTGCCAGCCACCAGGGAACTAATGAAAAACTGTTTTTT.